This TCR beta chain was sequenced during a study of cytomegalovirus exposure and HLA in healthy donors (dated by TCRdb to between 2016 and 2019). Study-wide context: In an earlier analysis of some 610 of the donors, under 300 Gb of sequence data and 117 million unique TCR beta sequences from about 179 million T cells were reported. Typing coverage varied by locus: 629-630 donors for A, B, C, DRB1 and DQB1; approximately 500 for DQA1; over 600 for DPA1; 400 to 480 for DPB1. The study profiled the T cell repertoires of about 640 subjects by immunosequencing and related them to cytomegalovirus serostatus. Rather than drawing on any new phenotypic data, the later analysis identified candidate immune exposures from TCR beta sequences and the way those sequences occurred across donors. Every discovery cohort repertoire had been produced on one sequencing platform. An early release covering roughly 580 HLA-typed donors comprised roughly 300 gigabases of sequencing data and tens of millions of unique TCR sequences. The study aimed to test whether signatures of past pathogen exposure could be identified by cataloging public T cell receptors. To study patterns of TCR occurrence, a later analysis re-analyzed previously published TCR beta repertoires from under 750 donors and added high-resolution HLA genotyping. Of the roughly 400 genotyped donors, around 81% fell in the genetic ancestry cluster associated with self-reported Caucasian donors. Genome-wide SNP genotypes for about three fifths of the roughly 670 donors were used in a later genetic analysis, which treated that subset as a discovery cohort. Along with the approximately 600-subject first cohort, a separate validation cohort of over a hundred different subjects was used. Donor age, sex, ethnicity and CMV serostatus were compiled alongside the repertoire data. Across approximately 420 genotyped donors of the cohort, an average of approximately 240,000 unique TCR beta nucleotide sequences per donor were sequenced, and 15% to 20% of those sequences were non-productive. To decide whether each TCR beta V gene segment behaved as functional or pseudogenic, an earlier analysis of some 580 of the donors relied on high-throughput TCR beta sequencing. Roughly 5 DR-DQ haplotypes were handled as single units for association and clustering because linkage in the cohort was strong. To predict cytomegalovirus infection status, the study combined high-throughput TCR immunosequencing, statistical association of individual TCRs with disease status, and machine learning. HLA typing covered class I and class II loci at four-digit resolution. What the work shows at the level of the full study, not this receptor alone: In vitro tests confirmed that a few of the cytomegalovirus-associated TCR beta chains recognize cytomegalovirus antigens. Only TCR beta chains were sequenced in this cohort, and the absence of alpha or paired-chain data limited detectable features. Because counts were too low, about 18 rarely observed V segments, including chromosome 9 orphons, were excluded from the earlier analysis of under 650 of the donors. Linkage disequilibrium might explain the correlated functional status among segregating V segments, but an unknown experimental factor could not be ruled out. A further reported finding was that TCR beta sequences accurately predicted the HLA-A and HLA-B alleles for most subjects in the first cohort. It was suggested by the authors that the approach could potentially be generalized to other disease states and immunological phenotypes. In an earlier analysis of approximately 590 of the donors, most TCR beta V segments were observed in productive rearrangements about 90% or about 30% of the time, broadly matching IMGT annotations. While some public TCRs were present in many individuals, most TCR sequences turned up only very rarely across donors. At a false discovery rate of 0.05, a later analysis linked approximately 18,000 TCR beta sequences to specific HLA alleles. In a later analysis, several top co-occurrence clusters were reported to appear linked to parvovirus B19, influenza, CMV and Epstein-Barr virus. The sequencing pipeline was judged likely to have produced a cluster of highly shared sequence variants as a technical artifact. Roughly uniform sequencing depth across donors was assumed in presence/absence analyses, although this assumption may not hold. The classifier was reported to diagnose cytomegalovirus status with high specificity and sensitivity in both the original and validation cohorts. Compared with the roughly 670-donor mean, donors in an Asian-associated ancestry cluster had fewer N-insertions in productive TCRs, according to a later genetic analysis. A total of 150 to 200 TCR beta chains were listed by the study as associated with cytomegalovirus. In a later analysis, TCR association rates were found to vary across HLA loci, with the most associated TCRs seen for DRB1 alleles and the fewest for HLA-C alleles. Compared with equally common non-associated chains, HLA-associated TCR beta chains in a later analysis were more clonally expanded and had lower generation probabilities. When HLA alleles, especially DR and DQ, strongly co-occurred, attributing TCR associations to individual alleles was difficult. The only immune exposure information available for the cohort was CMV serostatus. V-gene and J-gene trimming of TCR beta chains was associated with a missense DCLRE1C variant in a later genetic analysis, and the association was replicated in an independent cohort. According to a later analysis, most CMV-associated TCR beta chains appeared to be HLA-restricted, and the HLA associations seemed to be driven largely by CMV exposure. Because HLA typing was missing for some donors at each locus, association tests included only the typed subset.

The cohort consisted of hundreds of healthy bone marrow donors. At the time of sampling, all cohort members were nominally healthy, though unrecorded immune exposures were likely present. The donor was CMV seropositive and was included in the group of 290 or so seropositive cohort members. A peripheral blood sample was collected from each donor, and TCR beta sequencing was performed on peripheral blood mononuclear cells. Genomic DNA was extracted from the blood cell samples with the Qiagen DNeasy Blood Extraction Kit. Library method: the immunoSEQ multiplex PCR assay. For the multiplex PCR, a mixture combining 60 forward primers for TCR Vbeta segments and 13 reverse primers for TCR Jbeta segments was used. The CDR3 region of rearranged TCR beta genes was amplified from genomic DNA with a multiplex PCR assay. The Illumina HiSeq System was used to sequence the amplified TCR beta libraries as 87-base-pair reads. Processing in the source paper ran as follows. In a later analysis, some 80 million unique TCR beta chains were counted across the 690 or so repertoires, and roughly 10 million of these chains were shared by at least two donors. Raw reads were error-corrected and collapsed into unique sequences with a nearest-neighbor algorithm that merged closely related sequences to remove PCR and sequencing errors. CDR3 sequences were aligned to IMGT reference sequences to assign V, D and J gene segments. For a sequence to be retained, a match of at least six nucleotides to both a V gene segment and a J gene segment was required. A rearrangement counted as productive if the CDR3 had no stop codons and remained in frame with V and J, and every other rearrangement counted as non-productive. Following IMGT convention, CDR3 was defined as the stretch from the second conserved V-encoded cysteine to the conserved J-encoded phenylalanine. The earlier analysis of about 610 of the donors excluded sequences that lacked an unambiguous match to a single V gene segment. In an earlier analysis of a few hundred of the donors, V segments were called functional above 56.7% productive rearrangements and were called segregating when the between-donor standard deviation exceeded 5%. To diagnose cytomegalovirus status from the catalog of TCR beta chain sequences, a statistical classification framework was built. In a later analysis, TCR nucleotide sequences were compared against IMGT/GENE-DB human TR gene sequences so that V and J genes could be assigned. Using the TCRdist pipeline, a later analysis assigned CDR3 sequences along with most-parsimonious VDJ recombination scenarios. In a later analysis, every TCR beta chain was defined by the combination of its CDR3 amino acid sequence and its V-gene family, and reads without a unique V-gene family were dropped. To address suspected cross-contamination and a sequencing artifact, a later analysis removed 550 to 750 highly shared, low-generation-probability nucleotide sequences. In a later analysis, a clonal expansion index was calculated for each public chain from normalized within-repertoire ranks of inferred template counts. A later analysis computed generation probabilities with a VDJ recombination model fitted to out-of-frame rearrangements, and checked the results against IGoR. Hypergeometric tests were used in a later analysis to score TCR-TCR, TCR-HLA and TCR-CMV co-occurrence, with a repertoire-size bias correction applied to the TCR pairs. To estimate false discovery rates, a later analysis permuted the HLA or CMV assignments 20 times. In a later analysis, co-occurring TCRs were grouped with DBSCAN, and TCRdist sequence similarity was added when clustering was performed within HLA-allele-positive subsets. Repertoires with fewer than 30,000 or more than 120,000 public chains, plus five repertoires with anomalous nucleotide sharing, were excluded from co-occurrence clustering. What TCRdb holds here is the immuneACCESS table cut down to in-frame rearrangements. Part of the clones is not present; checked against another copy, under half of the missing clones reflect an unresolved V gene, and the others are unexplained. V, J and clone size were drawn from that table, and D and trimming were deduced from the DNA. The sample has about 160,000 clones on record, roughly 80% of them singletons. The ten top clones hold roughly 7.6% of the sample.

Remarks on this clone: Its antigen specificity is not known. Base qualities were left out, and no much larger clone turns up one base away.

The TCR originated in a young woman in good health and CMV-seropositive. The specimen was PBMCs.

The CDR3 has the sequence CASSSGNHNEQFF. The nucleotides read TGTGCCAGTTCGTCGGGAAACCACAATGAGCAGTTCTTC. Recombination joined TRBV11-2 with TRBJ2-1; D gene: possibly TRBD2, on 5 matching bases. For CDR1 and CDR2, the germline V gene lists SGHAT and FQNNGV. The junction shows trimming of 9 bases on V and 5 bases on J, plus 14 bases between the germline ends. From the cysteine through the phenylalanine, the CDR3 covers 13 amino acids. Only CDR3 DNA is held: 39 bases, read in frame from base 1.